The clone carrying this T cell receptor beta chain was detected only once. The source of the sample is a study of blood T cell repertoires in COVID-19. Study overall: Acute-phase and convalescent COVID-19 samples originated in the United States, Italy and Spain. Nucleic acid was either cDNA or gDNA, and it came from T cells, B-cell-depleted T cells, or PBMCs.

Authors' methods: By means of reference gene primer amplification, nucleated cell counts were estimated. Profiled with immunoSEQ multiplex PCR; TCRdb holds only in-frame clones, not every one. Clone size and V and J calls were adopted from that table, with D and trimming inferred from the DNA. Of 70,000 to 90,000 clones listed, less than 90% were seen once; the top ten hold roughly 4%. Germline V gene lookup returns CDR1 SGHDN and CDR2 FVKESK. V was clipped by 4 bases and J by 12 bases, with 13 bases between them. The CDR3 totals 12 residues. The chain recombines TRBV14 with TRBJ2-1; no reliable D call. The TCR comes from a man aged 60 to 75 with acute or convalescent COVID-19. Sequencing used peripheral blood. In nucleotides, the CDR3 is TGTGCCAGCAGCCGTTCTAGTTCTTCGCAGTTCTTC. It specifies CASSRSSSSQFF.